These 17 T cell receptor beta chains were sequenced from one sample in a study of Tregs in tolerant kidney transplant recipients. Clones were sequenced by immunoSEQ multiplex PCR, and TCRdb holds only the in-frame ones, with some missing. Reported are 25,000 to 35,000 clones; the ten largest clones contain 6.5% to 8%. Sequenced here: CD8+ T cells from blood, sampled before the transplant. These receptor sequences come from a human donor who received a combined kidney and bone marrow transplant.

The CDR3 DNA, read in part, is TGTGCCAGCAGCCGACAGGGCGAG. Residues: CASSRQGE. The whole CDR3 protein is CASSRQGEAFF. This rearrangement joins TRBV7-2 to TRBJ1-1; 7 nucleotides match TRBD1. The read ends 3 residues shy of where the CDR3 ends; the end is completed using the germline J gene. Germline assignment: CDR1 SGHTA and CDR2 FQGNSA. This CDR3 has 11 residues.

On this clone itself: The read stops 3 residues short of the end of the CDR3; the missing end is completed from the germline J gene. The chain uses TRBV7-2 and TRBJ2-1, with D possibly being TRBD2 (5 bases). V was cut by 3 bases and J by 7 bases, with 10 bases left in between. There are 13 residues in the CDR3. Germline V lookup: CDR1 SGHTA, CDR2 FQGNSA. The sequenced CDR3 bases are TGTGCCAGCAGCTTGAGCGGAATGAATGAG. It codes for CASSLSGMNE. The whole CDR3 region reads CASSLSGMNEQFF. The full variable domain, with the rest looked up from reference TRBV7-2 and TRBJ2-1, is GAGVSQSPSNKVTEKGKDVELRCDPISGHTALYWYRQSLGQGLEFLIYFQGNSAPDKSGLPSDRFSAERTGGSVSTLTIQRTQQEDSAVYLCASSLSGMNEQFFGPGTRLTVL.

Concerning this clone: The read is 3 residues too short to cover the CDR3 end, so that end is filled in from the germline J gene. The chain uses TRBV10-3 and TRBJ2-3; tentative D call: TRBD2 (6 bases). Germline V gives CDR1 ENHRY, CDR2 SYGVKD. The V gene lost 0 bases and the J gene lost 6 bases, with 7 bases spanning the gap. CDR3 length: 13 amino acids. The CDR3 protein is CAISESRGDTQYF. The CDR3 bases that were read are TGTGCCATCAGTGAGTCACGGGGGGATACG.

Concerning this clone itself: The CDR3 end lies 3 residues beyond the end of the read and is filled in from the germline J gene. V is TRBV29-1 and J is TRBJ1-5; D uncertain. Trimming removed 6 bases at V and 1 base at J, with 16 bases between. The CDR3 runs 15 residues. Germline V gene lookup returns CDR1 SQVTM and CDR2 ANQGSEA. The chain's CDR3 is CSVAPGAGSNQPQHF. The covered CDR3 bases are TGCAGCGTCGCCCCGGGCGCGGGAAGCAATCAGCCC.

Details on this clone: The observed sequence ends 3 residues before the CDR3 terminus, with the missing tail filled in from the germline J gene. This chain links TRBV20-1 with TRBJ1-5; perhaps TRBD1 as D (6 bases). CDR1 and CDR2 (germline): DFQATT, SNEGSKA (reference sequence). V dropped 3 bases and J dropped 9 bases, with 18 bases sitting between them. The CDR3 totals 14 residues. CDR3 DNA (partial): TGCAGTGCTAGTGGGGGCAGGGGCGATGTGCCC. It translates to CSASGGRGDVP. The whole CDR3 sequence reads CSASGGRGDVPQHF.

Comments on this clone: The CDR3 goes on 3 residues after the read ends, and that part is filled in from the germline J gene. This chain links TRBV19 with TRBJ1-5; D is possibly TRBD1 (6 bases). The CDR3 is 15 residues long. The ends were cut back, 9 bases at V and 5 bases at J, with 20 bases in the middle. Germline V gives CDR1 LNHDA, CDR2 SQIVND (reference sequence). CDR3 DNA, as far as it was read: TGTGCCAGCTCACAGGGAGAGGGGATATATCAGCCC. Translation gives CASSQGEGIYQP. The whole CDR3 protein is CASSQGEGIYQPQHF.

The CDR3 bases that were read are TGTGCCAGCAGCTTGAGGGGTATGAACACTGAA. Translating it yields CASSLRGMNTE. The full CDR3 protein is CASSLRGMNTEAFF. This chain joins TRBV5-6 and TRBJ1-1; maybe TRBD1 (5 bases). Read sequence stops 3 residues before the CDR3 end, and the germline J gene provides the missing end. With 1 base removed from V and 0 bases from J, the gap between germline ends came to 7 bases. Germline CDR1 is SGHDT and CDR2 is YYEEEE. The CDR3 has 14 residues.

To note about this clone: The DNA ends 3 residues before the CDR3 does, and the rest of the CDR3 is filled in from the germline J gene. The genes are TRBV11-2 and TRBJ1-3, with no clear D. This CDR3 spans 12 amino acids. The germline V gene encodes CDR1 SGHAT and CDR2 FQNNGV. V lost 8 bases and J 0 bases, leaving 5 bases between the germline ends. CDR3 bases read: TGTGCCAGCTTCCTCTCTGGAAACACC. Translating it yields CASFLSGNT. The whole CDR3 protein reads CASFLSGNTIYF.

Note on this clone: The observed sequence ends 3 residues before the CDR3 terminus, with the missing tail filled in from the germline J gene. The chain couples TRBV7-8 to TRBJ2-5; 7 nucleotides align to TRBD2. This CDR3 has 17 amino acids. The J segment lost 5 bases and the V segment lost 4 bases, leaving 16 bases of the junction unmatched. CDR1 and CDR2 (germline): SGHVS, FQNEAQ. The sequenced part of the CDR3 DNA is TGTGCCAGCAGCTCGCCCTTAGCGGGCCTTACATCTGAGACC. This translates into CASSSPLAGLTSET. The entire CDR3 sequence reads CASSSPLAGLTSETQYF.

For this clone: The read ends 3 residues shy of where the CDR3 ends; the end is completed using the germline J gene. This rearrangement joins TRBV10-3 to TRBJ1-2; 10 positions match TRBD1. The CDR3 has 16 amino acids. Per the germline V gene, CDR1 is ENHRY and CDR2 is SYGVKD. Trimming at V came to 6 bases and at J to 2 bases, leaving 9 bases not matched to a gene. This chain's CDR3 is CAIRPGQGPQNYGYTF. CDR3 DNA, as far as it was read: TGTGCCATCAGGCCGGGACAGGGGCCTCAGAACTATGGC.

CDR3 sequence reads: CATQQSPAGSTDTQYF. CDR3 DNA (partial): TGTGCCACCCAACAGAGCCCAGCGGGGAGCACAGATACG. The chain links TRBV2 to TRBJ2-3, with 7 bases aligning to TRBD2. The CDR3 end falls 3 residues outside the read, so it is completed with the germline J gene. Germline CDR1 reads SNHLY; CDR2 reads FYNNEI. V lost 10 bases, J lost 0 bases, and 13 bases stayed unmatched. This CDR3 is 16 amino acids long.

In regard to this clone: The junction shows a germline mismatch at one end, possibly a read error. The read terminates 3 residues before the CDR3 end, so the remaining end is supplied by the germline J gene. The rearrangement joins TRBV4-2 to TRBJ1-1; D ambiguous. Germline V gene sequence: CDR1 LGHNA, CDR2 YNFKEQ. The CDR3 length is 16 residues. CDR3 sequence reads: CASSPVAVEEATEAFF. The DNA read from the CDR3 is TGCGCCAGCAGCCCCGTCGCGGTGGAGGAGGCCACTGAA.

Concerning this clone: The CDR3 end is not reached by the read, which stops 3 residues before it; the germline J gene fills it in. The J gene is TRBJ2-1, the V gene TRBV10-1; 10 bases align to TRBD1. V was pared by 4 bases and J by 7 bases, with 4 bases of the junction left unmatched. The germline gives CDR1 WNHNN, CDR2 SYGVQD (reference sequence). The CDR3 runs to 14 residues. The part of the CDR3 DNA that was read is TGCGCCAGCAGTGTTGGACAGGGGGTGAATGAG. It specifies CASSVGQGVNE. The complete CDR3 protein is CASSVGQGVNEQFF.

Here the CDR3 reads CASSIRRSSPYTGELFF. The sequenced part of the CDR3 DNA is TGTGCCAGTAGTATCCGAAGATCTAGTCCCTACACCGGGGAA. The chain uses TRBV19 and TRBJ1-4, with no clear D. The read ends 3 residues shy of where the CDR3 ends; the end is completed using the germline J gene. CDR3 length: 17 amino acids. Germline CDR1 reads LNHDA; CDR2 reads SQIVND (reference sequence). The complete variable domain, with remaining parts taken from reference TRBV19 and TRBJ1-4, reads DGGITQSPKYLFRKEGQNVTLSCEQNLNHDAMYWYRQDPGQGLRLIYYSQIVNDFQKGDIAEGYSVSREKKESFPLTVTSAQKNPTAFYLCASSIRRSSPYTGELFFGSGTQLSVL.

CDR3 DNA (partial): TGTGCCTGGAGTGGACTAGCGGGAGCCGGATGGGCAGATACG. Protein: CAWSGLAGAGWADT. The whole CDR3 region reads CAWSGLAGAGWADTQYF. The V and J genes are TRBV30 and TRBJ2-3; 12 bases match TRBD2. The CDR3 end lies 3 residues beyond the end of the read and is filled in from the germline J gene. Trimming removed 1 base from V and 4 bases from J; junction bases left unmatched: 9. The length of the CDR3 is 17 residues. Germline CDR1 and CDR2: GTSNPN and SVGIG (reference sequence). The whole variable domain, filled in from reference TRBV30 and TRBJ2-3, reads SQTIHQWPATLVQPVGSPLSLECTVEGTSNPNLYWYRQAAGRGLQLLFYSVGIGQISSEVPQNLSASRPQDRQFILSSKKLLLSDSGFYLCAWSGLAGAGWADTQYFGPGTRLTVL.

About this clone: The read gets to within 3 residues of the CDR3 end, and the germline J gene fills in the rest. The rearrangement links TRBV18 to TRBJ1-5, with 7 positions matching TRBD1. The CDR3 is 17 amino acids. The junction had 7 bases not matched to a gene; V was cut back by 2 bases and J by 0 bases. CDR1 is KGHSH and CDR2 is LQKENI in the germline V gene. Incomplete CDR3 DNA: TGTGCCAGCTCACCAGGGGACAGATTATATAGCAATCAGCCC. Translation: CASSPGDRLYSNQP. The full-length CDR3 reads as CASSPGDRLYSNQPQHF.

Comment on this clone: The observed sequence ends 3 residues before the CDR3 terminus, with the missing tail filled in from the germline J gene. V is TRBV7-9 and J is TRBJ1-1; D is perhaps TRBD1 (6 bases). CDR3 length: 14 amino acids. V gave up 10 bases and J gave up 4 bases, with 19 bases separating them. Germline CDR1 SEHNR, CDR2 FQNEAQ (reference sequence). The sequenced CDR3 bases are TGTGCCACCGCCGGGGGGGCGAGGGGCACTGAA. Translating gives CATAGGARGTE. In full, the CDR3 is CATAGGARGTEAFF.